This passage covers 5 T cell receptor beta chains from one sample sequenced in a study of blood T cell repertoires in COVID-19. The assay was immunoSEQ multiplex PCR, and TCRdb's table has in-frame clones only and misses some. The table shows 90,000 to 100,000 clones, with roughly 82% occurring only once. Sequenced material: peripheral blood. All receptors come from a man between 65 and 85 years old with active or convalescent COVID-19.

The chain recombines TRBV2 with TRBJ2-5; D is unresolved. With 5 bases removed from V and 5 bases from J, the gap between germline ends came to 9 bases. Germline CDR1 reads SNHLY; CDR2 reads FYNNEI. CDR3 length: 12 residues. CDR3 sequence: CASSFFQETQYF. The DNA for the CDR3 is TGTGCCAGCAGTTTCTTTCAGGAGACCCAGTACTTC.

The V and J genes are TRBV6-4 and TRBJ1-2; D is undetermined. The CDR3 totals 15 residues. The V gene's germline CDR1 is MRHNA and CDR2 SNTAGT. Trimming took off 5 bases at V and 0 bases at J, with 13 bases between the two ends. The CDR3 protein is CASSPEGWANYGYTF. DNA of the CDR3: TGTGCCAGCAGTCCCGAGGGATGGGCTAACTATGGCTACACCTTC.

V usage is TRBV7-8 and J usage is TRBJ2-1; TRBD2 is a possible D gene (5 bases). V was trimmed by 1 base and J by 6 bases, leaving 13 bases between them. The CDR3 spans 15 residues. Germline V lookup: CDR1 SGHVS, CDR2 FQNEAQ. This CDR3 is CASSLGGSSLNEQFF. The DNA for the CDR3 is TGTGCCAGCAGCTTAGGAGGGAGCTCACTCAATGAGCAGTTCTTC. The whole variable domain, filled in from reference TRBV7-8 and TRBJ2-1, reads GAGVSQSPRYKVAKRGQDVALRCDPISGHVSLFWYQQALGQGPEFLTYFQNEAQLDKSGLPSDRFFAERPEGSVSTLKIQRTQQEDSAVYLCASSLGGSSLNEQFFGPGTRLTVL.

The chain carries TRBV7-8 and TRBJ2-7; 10 nucleotides match TRBD2. The germline gives CDR1 SGHVS, CDR2 FQNEAQ. Trimming removed 3 bases from V and 3 bases from J; junction bases left unmatched: 2. This CDR3 contains 14 residues. CDR3 sequence (DNA): TGTGCCAGCAGCTTCAGGACTAGCGGCTACGAGCAGTACTTC. This encodes CASSFRTSGYEQYF.

This clone occurred once. This sequence joins TRBV7-9 and TRBJ2-1; D may be TRBD1 (6 bases). Trimming shortened V by 1 base and J by 9 bases, and 13 bases separated the two germline ends. Per germline, CDR1 SEHNR and CDR2 FQNEAQ (reference sequence). The length of the CDR3 is 14 residues. CDR3 protein: CASSLDHRESEQFF. As DNA, the CDR3 is TGTGCCAGCAGCTTAGACCACAGGGAGAGTGAGCAGTTCTTC. The full variable domain, completed using reference TRBV7-9 and TRBJ2-1, is DTGVSQNPRHKITKRGQNVTFRCDPISEHNRLYWYRQTLGQGPEFLTYFQNEAQLEKSRLLSDRFSAERPKGSFSTLEIQRTEQGDSAMYLCASSLDHRESEQFFGPGTRLTVL.